The 14 T cell receptor beta chains below all came from one sample that was sequenced in a study of identical twins. MiXCR, applied by TCRdb to the 5' RACE reads, yields one record per CDR3 protein. Among 200,000 to 250,000 distinct CDR3 sequences listed, over 5% were seen once. The same specimen was also included in a second study, on T cells expressing NK-cell markers.

Specimen: CD8+ T cells sorted from blood. These receptor sequences come from a woman aged 18-35 years in good health.

The chain combines TRBV27 with TRBJ2-7, with D unresolved. The CDR3 has 13 residues. In germline, CDR1 is MNHEY, CDR2 SMNVEV (reference sequence). V dropped 3 bases and J dropped 2 bases, with 8 bases sitting between them. CDR3 DNA sequence: TGTGCCAGCAGTTTCGGCATCACCTACGAGCAGTACTTC. Translating gives CASSFGITYEQYF.

CDR3 nucleotide sequence: TGTGCCACCAGTCCGGGACAGGGAGTCCCTCCAGATACGCAGTATTTT. This sequence encodes CATSPGQGVPPDTQYF. The chain has TRBV24-1 and TRBJ2-3; 9 nucleotides line up with TRBD1. Germline V gene data show CDR1 as KGHDR and CDR2 as SFDVKD. The CDR3 extends over 16 amino acids. J was trimmed by 4 bases and V by 6 bases; bases with no gene match: 10.

This clonotype has ten or more counts. The CDR3 loop is CATSRDLMLSVRGYTF. The DNA for the CDR3 is TGTGCCACCAGCAGAGATTTAATGCTCTCCGTAAGAGGCTACACCTTC. The genes are TRBV15 and TRBJ1-2; D unresolved. The CDR3 sequence is 16 residues long. Trimming pared 0 bases from V and 8 bases from J, leaving 19 bases between. The V gene's germline CDR1 is LNHNV and CDR2 YYDKDF (reference sequence).

The J gene is TRBJ2-6, the V gene TRBV27; tentative D call: TRBD1 (6 bases). Trimming took off 0 bases at V and 4 bases at J, with 10 bases between the two ends. CDR1 and CDR2 (germline): MNHEY, SMNVEV (reference sequence). The CDR3 sequence is 16 residues long. CDR3: CASSLSTGFGANVLTF. CDR3 sequence (DNA): TGTGCCAGCAGTTTATCAACAGGGTTCGGGGCCAACGTCCTGACTTTC.

This clonotype was observed a few times. The chain employs TRBV7-9 and TRBJ1-3; D ambiguous. V lost 5 bases and J 2 bases, leaving 13 bases between the germline ends. Per germline, CDR1 SEHNR and CDR2 FQNEAQ (reference sequence). The CDR3 has 15 residues. The CDR3 sequence is CASSNLGATGNTIYF. CDR3 sequence (DNA): TGTGCCAGCAGCAACTTAGGAGCCACTGGAAACACCATATATTTT.

This clonotype was counted at least ten times. This sequence joins TRBV3-1 and TRBJ1-1; D ambiguous. The germline gives CDR1 LGHDT, CDR2 YNNKEL (reference sequence). V gave up 5 bases and J gave up 6 bases, with 13 bases separating them. The CDR3 has 13 residues. The chain's CDR3 is CASSAGGIPEAFF. DNA for the CDR3: TGTGCCAGCAGCGCCGGCGGCATCCCTGAAGCTTTCTTT.

The chain recombines TRBV7-9 with TRBJ1-5; no firm D call. Trimming took off 1 base at V and 6 bases at J, with 7 bases between the two ends. CDR3 size: 13 residues. CDR1 is SEHNR and CDR2 is FQNEAQ in the germline V gene (reference sequence). The CDR3 region is CASSLDKGQPQHF. CDR3 sequence (DNA): TGTGCCAGCAGCTTAGATAAGGGTCAGCCCCAGCATTTT.

A few counts support this clonotype. The V gene is TRBV7-9, the J gene TRBJ2-1; no definite D call. CDR3 length: 13 residues. The ends were cut back, 2 bases at V and 7 bases at J, with 9 bases in the middle. Per germline, CDR1 SEHNR and CDR2 FQNEAQ (reference sequence). The CDR3 loop is CASSLSARNEQFF. In nucleotides, the CDR3 is TGTGCCAGCAGCTTATCGGCAAGGAATGAGCAGTTCTTC.

The chain has TRBV21-1 and TRBJ1-2; the table names TRBD1, a call not compared with the DNA. TRBV21-1 is a recognized pseudogene. CDR3 size: 13 residues. CDR3 region: CASSSQGCSGYTF. The CDR3, as DNA: TGTGCCAGCAGCAGTCAGGGCTGTTCAGGCTACACCTTC.

The gene calls are TRBV7-9 and TRBJ2-2; unclear D gene. V was shortened by 5 bases and J by 1 base, with 11 bases between the two germline ends. CDR3 length equals 15 residues. Germline lookup yields CDR1 SEHNR and CDR2 FQNEAQ (reference sequence). The CDR3 DNA follows: TGTGCCAGCAGCCGACTGGGTCAGAACACCGGGGAGCTGTTTTTT. Translated: CASSRLGQNTGELFF.

The V call is TRBV25-1, the J call TRBJ2-5; TRBD2 is a possible D gene (5 bases). The CDR3 spans 17 residues. V was pared by 3 bases and J by 2 bases, with 19 bases between. The germline V gene encodes CDR1 MGHDK and CDR2 SYGVNS. This chain's CDR3 is CASSEGWARTGQETQYF. CDR3 coding DNA: TGTGCCAGCAGTGAGGGGTGGGCCCGGACTGGGCAAGAGACCCAGTACTTC. Based on the CDR3 plus reference TRBV25-1 and TRBJ2-5, the full variable domain is EADIYQTPRYLVIGTGKKITLECSQTMGHDKMYWYQQDPGMELHLIHYSYGVNSTEKGDLSSESTVSRIRTEHFPLTLESARPSHTSQYLCASSEGWARTGQETQYFGPGTRLLVL.

This clonotype occurred a few times. J is TRBJ2-7 and V is TRBV4-3; D unresolved. V lost 0 bases, J lost 2 bases, and 11 bases lay in between. The CDR3 has 15 amino acids. Germline-derived CDR1 and CDR2 are LGHNA and YSLEER. The CDR3 coding sequence is TGCGCCAGCAGCCAAGACAGGAGTTCGACCTACGAGCAGTACTTC. Translating gives CASSQDRSSTYEQYF.

V usage is TRBV20-1 and J usage is TRBJ2-1, with 8 positions matching TRBD2. There are 15 residues in the CDR3. Germline CDR1 DFQATT, CDR2 SNEGSKA (reference sequence). J was trimmed by 4 bases and V by 5 bases; bases with no gene match: 10. The CDR3 nucleotides read TGCAGTGCTGCGCCCCCTCCGGGGGGGTACAATGAGCAGTTCTTC. Translation: CSAAPPPGGYNEQFF.

This clonotype was seen a handful of times. V and J are TRBV20-1 and TRBJ2-7; D gene uncertain. The CDR3 is 12 amino acids. V was shortened by 4 bases and J by 5 bases, with 12 bases between the two germline ends. Looked up from germline, CDR1 is DFQATT and CDR2 is SNEGSKA (reference sequence). CDR3 sequence: CSANSGDHEQYF. CDR3 nucleotides: TGCAGTGCTAACTCAGGAGACCACGAGCAGTACTTC.